Included here is one T cell receptor (beta chain) sequence, with context. What it binds is not known. The same CDR3 can be traced to other DNA sequences in this sample. These data originate in a study of shared clonotypes between healthy human individuals. Study as a whole: For every donor, three CD4 naive, three CD4 memory, two CD8 naive and one CD8 memory plates were used. Study-wide results and limits: A few donors held about 5% of naive CD4 clonotypes in common.

V was trimmed by 3 bases and J by 8 bases, leaving 13 bases between them. The germline V gene encodes CDR1 LNHDA and CDR2 SQIVND (reference sequence). The CDR3 consists of 14 residues. The material for each subset, its genomic DNA, was split evenly across several immunoSEQ plates. Clones were sequenced by immunoSEQ multiplex PCR, and TCRdb holds only the in-frame ones, with some missing. Counted here are roughly 1 million clones, roughly 80% occurring once; the ten biggest clones make up 1.4% to 1.5%. Negatively enriched CD4+ T cells were divided by CD45RA into naive and memory. The rearrangement joins TRBV19 to TRBJ1-4, with TRBD1 as a possible D gene (5 bases). The receptor comes from a man between 18 and 29 years old in good health. The sequencing input was memory CD4+ T cells sorted from blood. Sample subset: CD45RA-negative fraction. In DNA, the CDR3 is TGTGCCAGTAGTATTGGAGGGGCAGGAGAAAAACTGTTTTTT. It codes for CASSIGGAGEKLFF. Using reference TRBV19 and TRBJ1-4 for the parts outside the CDR3, the full variable domain is DGGITQSPKYLFRKEGQNVTLSCEQNLNHDAMYWYRQDPGQGLRLIYYSQIVNDFQKGDIAEGYSVSREKKESFPLTVTSAQKNPTAFYLCASSIGGAGEKLFFGSGTQLSVL.